This T cell receptor (beta chain) originates from a study of blood T cell repertoires in COVID-19. Study at large: Samples of COVID-19 (acute and convalescent) were obtained from the United States, Italy and Spain. Sample material is recorded as cDNA or gDNA derived from T cells, B-cell-depleted T cells, or PBMCs.

This clone occurred once. Germline trimming cut 7 bases from V and 3 bases from J; bases unmatched to any gene: 2. The CDR3 runs to 13 residues. Germline lookup yields CDR1 SNHLY and CDR2 FYNNEI. In the study's own analysis: Estimation of nucleated cell counts was performed using reference gene primer amplification. The assay was immunoSEQ multiplex PCR, and TCRdb's table has in-frame clones only and misses some. The V and J calls and the clone size are those of that table, but D and trimming were determined from the DNA. The data contain under 150,000 clones, roughly 80% of them seen just once; the ten biggest clones take up more than 7%.

V is TRBV2 and J is TRBJ1-4, with 7 positions matching TRBD1. The sequencing sample was made of peripheral blood. This TCR came from a human donor with acute or convalescent COVID-19. The donor label of this sample is uncertain. DNA of the CDR3: TGTGCCAGCAAAGGACAGGCTAATGAAAAACTGTTTTTT. This translates into CASKGQANEKLFF. Together with reference TRBV2 and TRBJ1-4, the CDR3 gives the full variable domain: EPEVTQTPSHQVTQMGQEVILRCVPISNHLYFYWYRQILGQKVEFLVSFYNNEISEKSEIFDDQFSVERPDGSNFTLKIRSTKLEDSAMYFCASKGQANEKLFFGSGTQLSVL.